Listed below are T cell receptor beta chains from one sample, sequenced in a study of Ad26.COV2.S vaccination and SARS-CoV-2 variants. Clones were sequenced by immunoSEQ multiplex PCR, and TCRdb holds only the in-frame ones, with some missing. In the table there are 300,000 to 400,000 clones, around 90% of which are singletons. The material was peripheral blood, obtained in a trial of Ad26.COV2.S vaccine versus placebo. These receptors were taken from a person aged 18 to 59 who received the Ad26.COV2.S COVID-19 vaccine or a placebo. The CDR3 runs from the conserved cysteine through the conserved F or W. D genes are given only for firm matches. The size field is filled for only some rows; it gives once, few, many or a size class.

clone_size: .
d_call: TRBD1
j_call: TRBJ2-1
cdr3_length: 18
v_call: TRBV5-6
cdr3_nt: TGTGCCAGCACCGAGACAGGGTCCCCCGAAGATAGAGACAATGAGCAGTTCTTC
cdr3_aa: CASTETGSPEDRDNEQFF

clone_size: .
d_call: .
j_call: TRBJ2-2
cdr3_length: 16
v_call: TRBV5-1
cdr3_nt: TGCGCCAGCAGCTTGTTAACGGGGACGAACACCGGGGAGCTGTTTTTT
cdr3_aa: CASSLLTGTNTGELFF

clone_size: .
d_call: .
j_call: TRBJ1-6
cdr3_length: 14
v_call: TRBV19
cdr3_nt: TGTGCCAGTAGTAAACAGATGGCTGGGGCACCCCTCCACTTT
cdr3_aa: CASSKQMAGAPLHF

clone_size: .
d_call: TRBD2
j_call: TRBJ2-1
cdr3_length: 14
v_call: TRBV3-1/TRBV3-2
cdr3_nt: TGTGCCAGCAGTTCGCGGGGGGGATACAATGAGCAGTTCTTC
cdr3_aa: CASSSRGGYNEQFF

clone_size: .
d_call: .
j_call: TRBJ1-5
cdr3_length: 14
v_call: TRBV6-1
cdr3_nt: TGTGCCAGCAGTGATAAGGGGAGGGGTCAGCCCCAGCATTTT
cdr3_aa: CASSDKGRGQPQHF

clone_size: .
d_call: .
j_call: TRBJ1-5
cdr3_length: 12
v_call: TRBV12-3/TRBV12-4
cdr3_nt: TGTGCCAGCAGCGAGGGCTGGCAGCCCCAGCATTTT
cdr3_aa: CASSEGWQPQHF

clone_size: .
d_call: TRBD2
j_call: TRBJ2-1
cdr3_length: 15
v_call: TRBV4-1
cdr3_nt: TGCGCCAGCAGCCAGGCGGGGGGGCCGTACAATGAGCAGTTCTTC
cdr3_aa: CASSQAGGPYNEQFF

clone_size: .
d_call: .
j_call: TRBJ2-2
cdr3_length: 18
v_call: TRBV19
cdr3_nt: TGTGCCAGTAGTATCAGGGCAGGCCTCCCTAACCTCGCCGGGGAGCTGTTTTTT
cdr3_aa: CASSIRAGLPNLAGELFF

clone_size: .
d_call: TRBD1
j_call: TRBJ1-2
cdr3_length: 17
v_call: TRBV30
cdr3_nt: TGTGCCTGGAGTGTAGGTGTACAGGGGAGATATAACTATGGCTACACCTTC
cdr3_aa: CAWSVGVQGRYNYGYTF

clone_size: once
d_call: .
j_call: TRBJ2-7
cdr3_length: 13
v_call: TRBV30
cdr3_nt: TGTGCCTGGAGTGTACAGCCTGGGGCCGAGCAGTACTTC
cdr3_aa: CAWSVQPGAEQYF

clone_size: .
d_call: TRBD2
j_call: TRBJ2-3
cdr3_length: 15
v_call: TRBV18
cdr3_nt: TGTGCCAGCTCGCCTGCCGGGGGGGAGACAGATACGCAGTATTTT
cdr3_aa: CASSPAGGETDTQYF

clone_size: .
d_call: .
j_call: TRBJ2-3
cdr3_length: 13
v_call: TRBV6-5
cdr3_nt: TGTGCCAGCAGTTACTCTCTCACAGATACGCAGTATTTT
cdr3_aa: CASSYSLTDTQYF

clone_size: .
d_call: TRBD1
j_call: TRBJ2-7
cdr3_length: 13
v_call: TRBV18
cdr3_nt: TGTGCCAGCTCAGTCGACAGGGGCTACGAGCAGTACTTC
cdr3_aa: CASSVDRGYEQYF

clone_size: .
d_call: TRBD2
j_call: TRBJ2-1
cdr3_length: 16
v_call: TRBV9
cdr3_nt: TGTGCCAGCAGCGTAACTAGCGGGGGGAGTTACAATGAGCAGTTCTTC
cdr3_aa: CASSVTSGGSYNEQFF

clone_size: .
d_call: .
j_call: TRBJ1-4
cdr3_length: 14
v_call: TRBV7-9
cdr3_nt: TGTGCCAGCAGCTTAAACGGCAGGGGTGAAAAACTGTTTTTT
cdr3_aa: CASSLNGRGEKLFF

clone_size: .
d_call: .
j_call: TRBJ1-3
cdr3_length: 17
v_call: TRBV4-1
cdr3_nt: TGCGCCAGCAGCCAAATTCAGACCCGATCCGAAGGAAACACCATATATTTT
cdr3_aa: CASSQIQTRSEGNTIYF

clone_size: .
d_call: .
j_call: TRBJ2-7
cdr3_length: 17
v_call: TRBV3-1/TRBV3-2
cdr3_nt: TGTGCCAGCAGCCAACCTCGACGGGGCGGGGTGGCCTACGAGCAGTACTTC
cdr3_aa: CASSQPRRGGVAYEQYF

clone_size: .
d_call: TRBD1
j_call: TRBJ1-4
cdr3_length: 16
v_call: TRBV4-2
cdr3_nt: TGTGCCAGCAGCCAGTCACGAGGGGGCTCTAATGAAAAACTGTTTTTT
cdr3_aa: CASSQSRGGSNEKLFF

clone_size: .
d_call: TRBD1
j_call: TRBJ1-2
cdr3_length: 13
v_call: TRBV18
cdr3_nt: TGTGCCAGCTCACCCGGGACAGACTATGGCTACACCTTC
cdr3_aa: CASSPGTDYGYTF

clone_size: once
d_call: .
j_call: TRBJ1-1
cdr3_length: 10
v_call: TRBV7-9
cdr3_nt: TGTGCCAGCAGCTTGGCCGAAGCTTTCTTT
cdr3_aa: CASSLAEAFF

clone_size: .
d_call: .
j_call: TRBJ2-5
cdr3_length: 12
v_call: TRBV6-5
cdr3_nt: TGTGCCAGCAGTTACTCGGGGGAGACCCAGTACTTC
cdr3_aa: CASSYSGETQYF

clone_size: few
d_call: .
j_call: TRBJ1-2
cdr3_length: 15
v_call: TRBV7-9
cdr3_nt: TGTGCCAGCAGCTCTGTTTTGGGCAGGAACTATGGCTACACCTTC
cdr3_aa: CASSSVLGRNYGYTF

clone_size: .
d_call: TRBD1
j_call: TRBJ2-1
cdr3_length: 16
v_call: TRBV9
cdr3_nt: TGTGCCAGCAGCGTCGCCGTGGGACAGGACTACAATGAGCAGTTCTTC
cdr3_aa: CASSVAVGQDYNEQFF